This entry lists 7 T cell receptor beta chains sequenced from one sample in a study of early T cells in non-severe SARS-CoV-2 infection. One entry per CDR3 protein results from TCRdb running MiXCR on the 5' RACE reads. The data show approximately 37,000 distinct CDR3 sequences, 7.9% seen once. Here the sequenced sample was whole blood, taken at baseline. Source of these receptors: an adult who was a healthcare worker with PCR-confirmed SARS-CoV-2 infection or an uninfected control (not recorded which).

This clonotype was recorded at least ten times. The J gene is TRBJ2-4, the V gene TRBV27; possibly TRBD2 for D (7 bases). Germline V CDR1 and CDR2: MNHEY, SMNVEV (reference sequence). The CDR3 runs to 15 residues. V gave up 8 bases and J gave up 9 bases, with 23 bases separating them. CDR3 sequence (DNA): TGTGCCAGCTTACCATTGGGGGGGCCCAAGAGCATTCAGTACTTC. Translation gives CASLPLGGPKSIQYF.

This chain links TRBV28 with TRBJ1-2; 7 positions agree with TRBD1. Germline CDR1 MDHEN, CDR2 SYDVKM. There are 15 residues in the CDR3. The trim removed 4 bases at V and 4 bases at J, leaving 9 bases unmatched. CDR3 coding DNA: TGTGCCAGCAGTTCGGTGGGACAGACCTCCTATGGCTACACCTTC. As protein: CASSSVGQTSYGYTF.

This clonotype was observed many times. The DNA of the CDR3 is TGTGCCAGCAGCCCCCCGGGACTGGCGGTTTTGGAGCAGTACTTC. Encoded protein: CASSPPGLAVLEQYF. The J gene is TRBJ2-7, the V gene TRBV7-9; TRBD2 is a possible D gene (6 bases). This CDR3 is built from 15 residues. Germline V CDR1 and CDR2: SEHNR, FQNEAQ (reference sequence). The V end lost 5 bases, the J end lost 7 bases, and 21 bases lay between the germline ends.

Only a few counts were recorded for this clonotype. This chain joins TRBV4-1 and TRBJ1-4; 7 nucleotides line up with TRBD1. The CDR3 totals 18 residues. CDR1 MGHRA and CDR2 YSYEKL come from the germline V gene. V lost 0 bases and J lost 2; bases outside the gene matches: 9. CDR3 loop: CASSQDWIGGRTNEKLFF. CDR3 in DNA: TGCGCCAGCAGCCAAGATTGGATAGGGGGCCGCACTAATGAAAAACTGTTTTTT.

This clonotype was observed a handful of times. The chain uses TRBV20-1 and TRBJ1-6, with TRBD1 identical over 11 bases. Per germline, CDR1 DFQATT and CDR2 SNEGSKA (reference sequence). With V trimmed by 5 bases and J by 14 bases, 5 bases remained unmatched. The CDR3 runs to 12 residues. The CDR3 bases are TGCAGTGCTTGGACAGGGGGCAAAACCCTCCACTTT. This translates into CSAWTGGKTLHF.

This clonotype showed up just a few times. CDR3 sequence: CSVSYGTGAQPQHF. DNA of the CDR3: TGCAGCGTAAGCTACGGGACAGGGGCTCAGCCCCAGCATTTT. The rearrangement links TRBV29-1 to TRBJ1-5; 10 nucleotides agree with TRBD1. Looked up from germline, CDR1 is SQVTM and CDR2 is ANQGSEA. This CDR3 contains 14 residues. J gave up 6 bases and V 6 bases, and 8 bases lay outside the gene matches. The entire variable domain, with the rest obtained from reference TRBV29-1 and TRBJ1-5, is as follows: SAVISQKPSRDICQRGTSLTIQCQVDSQVTMMFWYRQQPGQSLTLIATANQGSEATYESGFVIDKFPISRPNLTFSTLTVSNMSPEDSSIYLCSVSYGTGAQPQHFGDGTRLSIL.

This clonotype was picked up a small number of times. The CDR3 nucleotides read TGTGCCTGGAGTGTAAGTATGAACACTGAAGCTTTCTTT. Its protein product is CAWSVSMNTEAFF. This chain uses TRBV30 with TRBJ1-1; D unresolved. The CDR3 contains 13 residues. Trimming stripped 0 bases from V and 0 bases from J, with 5 bases between. Germline assignment: CDR1 GTSNPN and CDR2 SVGIG (reference sequence).